A single sample gave rise to the 21 T cell receptor beta chains below, sequenced in a study of regulatory T cells in long-lasting Graves disease. The sample's time point: newly diagnosed GD, antithyroid drugs for less than 3 months. The TCR library was made from RNA that had been extracted from PBMCs in TRIzol. Researchers made TCR beta libraries by using iRepertoire HTBI primers and running Arm-PCR on CDR3 regions. MiXCR, run by TCRdb on the multiplex PCR reads, gives a single entry per CDR3 protein. This table holds hundreds of thousands of distinct CDR3 sequences, over 15% found once. These data were likewise used in another study, on T cells in Graves' hyperthyroidism and ophthalmopathy.

The sequencing here drew on peripheral blood mononuclear cells (PBMCs), taken at new diagnosis, from a patient treated with antithyroid drugs. All receptors come from a woman aged 25 to 45 with Graves disease.

The rearrangement uses TRBV3-2 and TRBJ2-3; no DNA check was done on the table's D call, TRBD1. TRBV3-2 is flagged as a pseudogene. CDR3 length equals 15 residues. Written as DNA, the CDR3 is TGTGCCAGCAGCCATGGGACAGGCCGCACAGATACGCAGTATTTT. Protein: CASSHGTGRTDTQYF.

This clonotype was seen more than once but under ten times. V usage is TRBV20-1 and J usage is TRBJ1-4; D is undetermined. Per the germline V gene, CDR1 is DFQATT and CDR2 is SNEGSKA (reference sequence). CDR3 length: 10 amino acids. Trimming pared 6 bases from V and 8 bases from J, leaving 7 bases between. CDR3 in DNA: TGCAGTGCGGTAGACGAAAAACTGTTTTTT. Residues: CSAVDEKLFF.

This clonotype was counted a few times. The chain recombines TRBV28 with TRBJ1-3; a possible D gene is TRBD1 (5 bases). The V and J ends lost 4 bases and 0 bases respectively, with 13 bases between them. CDR3 length equals 16 residues. Germline values: CDR1 MDHEN, CDR2 SYDVKM. The CDR3, as DNA: TGTGCCAGCAGTTATCGGGACGGGGGCTCTGGAAACACCATATATTTT. It codes for CASSYRDGGSGNTIYF.

The chain combines TRBV6-1 with TRBJ2-3, with TRBD2 as a possible D gene (6 bases). The ends were cut back, 6 bases at V and 8 bases at J, with 15 bases in the middle. This CDR3 region has 13 residues. The V gene's germline CDR1 is MNHNS and CDR2 SASEGT. The CDR3 loop reads CASSDLDYGTQYF. The CDR3 DNA follows: TGTGCCAGCAGCGACCTGGACTATGGTACGCAGTATTTT.

This clonotype occurred a few times. The J gene is TRBJ2-2, the V gene TRBV7-9; D possibly corresponds to TRBD1 (6 bases). The CDR3 spans 13 residues. Germline V gene data show CDR1 as SEHNR and CDR2 as FQNEAQ (reference sequence). V was trimmed by 4 bases and J by 5 bases, leaving 8 bases between them. CDR3 amino acids: CASSSGQTGELFF. Here the CDR3 DNA reads TGTGCCAGCAGCTCCGGACAGACCGGGGAGCTGTTTTTT.

The V and J genes are TRBV28 and TRBJ2-1, with TRBD1 identical over 8 bases. Germline V lookup: CDR1 MDHEN, CDR2 SYDVKM. This CDR3 comprises 14 residues. J was trimmed by 7 bases and V by 2 bases; bases with no gene match: 4. CDR3 protein: CASSLGQGRNEQFF. CDR3 nucleotide sequence: TGTGCCAGCAGTTTAGGACAGGGTCGTAATGAGCAGTTCTTC.

This clonotype came up a few times. This sequence joins TRBV19 and TRBJ1-5, with D possibly matching TRBD1 (6 bases). There are 13 residues in the CDR3. Germline CDR1 and CDR2: LNHDA and SQIVND (reference sequence). Between the trimmed V and J ends, which lost 8 bases and 5 bases, there was a span of 13 bases. CDR3 amino acids: CASARGSYQPQHF. DNA of the CDR3: TGTGCCAGTGCAAGGGGGAGCTATCAGCCCCAGCATTTT. Combining the CDR3 with reference TRBV19 and TRBJ1-5 gives the whole variable domain DGGITQSPKYLFRKEGQNVTLSCEQNLNHDAMYWYRQDPGQGLRLIYYSQIVNDFQKGDIAEGYSVSREKKESFPLTVTSAQKNPTAFYLCASARGSYQPQHFGDGTRLSIL.

At least ten counts were recorded for this clonotype. The V and J genes are TRBV6-1 and TRBJ1-1; the match to TRBD1 covers 7 bases. CDR3 length: 12 amino acids. Germline V CDR1 and CDR2: MNHNS, SASEGT. With V trimmed by 8 bases and J by 0 bases, 0 bases remained unmatched. In nucleotides, the CDR3 is TGTGCCAGCGACAGGGTGAACACTGAAGCTTTCTTT. Its protein product is CASDRVNTEAFF.

Of note for this clonotype: A much larger clone lies one base from this, so it may be a read error. The chain joins TRBV9 to TRBJ2-1, with 7 bases that match TRBD1. Unmatched junction bases numbered 0, after V lost 0 bases and J lost 0 bases. Germline values: CDR1 SGDLS, CDR2 YYNGEE. This CDR3 has 15 amino acids. The DNA of the CDR3 is TGTGCCAGCAGCGTAGGACAGGGCTCCTACAATGAGCAGTTCTTC. Its protein product is CASSVGQGSYNEQFF.

This clonotype turned up a few times. The chain employs TRBV30 and TRBJ1-6; 7 bases match TRBD1. The germline V gene encodes CDR1 GTSNPN and CDR2 SVGIG (reference sequence). This CDR3 region has 14 residues. The V gene end was trimmed by 0 bases and the J gene end by 10 bases; junction bases not matched to a gene: 6. In DNA, the CDR3 is TGTGCCTGGAGTGTACAGGGGACGGGGTCACCCCTCCACTTT. It yields the protein CAWSVQGTGSPLHF.

This rearrangement joins TRBV28 to TRBJ1-5; no firm D call. Trimming took 4 bases from V and 6 from J, leaving 7 bases between them. This CDR3 is built from 12 residues. The germline CDR1 and CDR2 sequences are MDHEN and SYDVKM. CDR3 in DNA: TGTGCCAGCAGTTCCATCCCTCAGCCCCAGCATTTT. Its translation: CASSSIPQPQHF.

This clonotype was found a few times. The chain joins TRBV14 to TRBJ2-2; weak D call: TRBD2 (7 bases). Trimming took off 4 bases at V and 7 bases at J, with 16 bases between the two ends. This CDR3 is built from 15 residues. CDR1 and CDR2 from the germline V gene are SGHDN and FVKESK. In DNA, the CDR3 is TGTGCCAGCAGCCCCCCAGGGGACTATTTCGGGGAGCTGTTTTTT. Protein: CASSPPGDYFGELFF.

This clonotype came up many times. This chain connects TRBV28 to TRBJ1-4; TRBD1 matches 7 bases. V shed 11 bases and J 8 bases; nucleotides not matched to a gene: 11. The CDR3 is 13 amino acids. CDR1 is MDHEN and CDR2 is SYDVKM in the germline V gene. This CDR3 is CASREGAEEKLFF. Written as DNA, the CDR3 is TGTGCCTCGAGGGAGGGGGCGGAGGAAAAACTGTTTTTT.

With respect to this clonotype: A much larger clone lies one base from this, so it may be a read error. The chain has TRBV27 and TRBJ1-4; unclear D gene. CDR3 size: 15 residues. The germline CDR1 and CDR2 sequences are MNHEY and SMNVEV (reference sequence). V lost 4 bases, J lost 2 bases, and 11 bases lay in between. The CDR3 region is CASSSQTSTNEKLFF. Here the CDR3 DNA reads TGTGCCAGCAGTTCCCAGACATCGACTAATGAAAAACTGTTTTTT.

V and J are TRBV12-3 or TRBV12-4 and TRBJ2-1; D not certain. Trimming cost V 5 bases and J 8 bases, with 10 bases left between them. There are 12 residues in the CDR3. The CDR3 DNA follows: TGTGCCAGCAGTGTAGGAATCGATGAGCAGTTCTTC. Translation gives CASSVGIDEQFF.

As for this clonotype: Since a much larger clone is just one base distant, this may be a read error. This chain connects TRBV20-1 to TRBJ1-1; D unresolved. CDR1 DFQATT and CDR2 SNEGSKA come from the germline V gene (reference sequence). This CDR3 has 10 residues. The CDR3 sequence: CGDTYTEAFF. CDR3 coding DNA: TGCGGGGATACCTACACTGAAGCTTTCTTT.

This clonotype was observed many times. The chain has TRBV6-1 and TRBJ2-7, with D tentatively TRBD1 (8 bases). Trimming took 6 bases from V and 4 from J, leaving 16 bases between them. Germline V gene sequence: CDR1 MNHNS, CDR2 SASEGT. The CDR3 sequence is 14 residues long. The CDR3 DNA is TGTGCCAGCAGATCTACAGGGGGAGGGTACGAGCAGTACTTC. Its translation: CASRSTGGGYEQYF.

In this sample, this clonotype turned up many times. The CDR3 DNA is TGTGCCAGCAGTTTCTCAGACAGGTTCGAAGCTTTCTTT. It yields the protein CASSFSDRFEAFF. The chain is built from TRBV27 and TRBJ1-1; TRBD1 is a possible D gene (6 bases). Germline CDR1 and CDR2: MNHEY and SMNVEV (reference sequence). The CDR3 sequence is 13 residues long. The V gene lost 3 bases and the J gene lost 8 bases, with 13 bases spanning the gap.

Many counts were recorded for this clonotype. The chain couples TRBV10-2 to TRBJ2-5; a weak D match, TRBD2 (5 bases). Trimming left V 7 bases short and J 4 bases short, with 19 bases between. The length of the CDR3 is 15 residues. From germline, CDR1 is WSHSY and CDR2 SAAADI. CDR3 in DNA: TGCGCCAGCAAGAAGGGTGGCGGGTCGGTAGAGACCCAGTACTTC. Translated: CASKKGGGSVETQYF.

In its sample, this clonotype was seen many times. V is TRBV10-3 and J is TRBJ2-1; 11 bases match TRBD2. The CDR3 totals 13 residues. The V and J ends lost 10 bases and 7 bases, in that order; junction bases with no gene match: 6. Germline CDR1 ENHRY, CDR2 SYGVKD. The CDR3 loop is CATLLAGVNEQFF. The CDR3 coding sequence is TGTGCCACCCTACTAGCGGGAGTGAATGAGCAGTTCTTC.

Regarding this clonotype: This may come from a read error, since a much larger clone is one base off. This CDR3 is missing its conserved last phenylalanine or tryptophan, likely due to a read error. V and J are TRBV10-3 and TRBJ1-6; D not certain. CDR1 and CDR2 from the germline V gene are ENHRY and SYGVKD. The CDR3 is made up of 13 amino acids. V lost 4 bases and J 7 bases, leaving 8 bases between the germline ends. The CDR3 spells CAISGGPNSPLHL. CDR3 DNA sequence: TGTGCCATCAGTGGAGGGCCCAATTCACCCCTCCACCTT.